Below, one TCR beta chain is given with its context. In the authors' methods: Estimation of nucleated cell counts was performed using reference gene primer amplification. Repertoires were generated with immunoSEQ multiplex PCR, while TCRdb's copy carries only in-frame clones and drops some. V and J calls and clone size follow that table, whereas D and trimming were derived from the DNA. The sample holds a few hundred thousand clones, approximately 90% seen once. The germline V gene has CDR1 SGHAT and CDR2 FQNNGV. The CDR3 is 13 residues long. V dropped 1 base and J dropped 4 bases, with 7 bases sitting between them. The data were taken from a study of blood T cell repertoires in COVID-19. The wider study: There were acute and convalescent COVID-19 samples, and they came from the United States, Italy and Spain. T cells, B-cell-depleted T cells, or PBMCs provided the cDNA or gDNA that served as material.

The sequence was obtained from a man in his late teens or twenties with active or convalescent COVID-19. The chain couples TRBV11-2 to TRBJ1-1; D is unclear. Sequenced sample: peripheral blood. For the CDR3, the DNA is TGTGCCAGCAGCTTAGGATCGGGCACTGAAGCTTTCTTT. Translating gives CASSLGSGTEAFF.